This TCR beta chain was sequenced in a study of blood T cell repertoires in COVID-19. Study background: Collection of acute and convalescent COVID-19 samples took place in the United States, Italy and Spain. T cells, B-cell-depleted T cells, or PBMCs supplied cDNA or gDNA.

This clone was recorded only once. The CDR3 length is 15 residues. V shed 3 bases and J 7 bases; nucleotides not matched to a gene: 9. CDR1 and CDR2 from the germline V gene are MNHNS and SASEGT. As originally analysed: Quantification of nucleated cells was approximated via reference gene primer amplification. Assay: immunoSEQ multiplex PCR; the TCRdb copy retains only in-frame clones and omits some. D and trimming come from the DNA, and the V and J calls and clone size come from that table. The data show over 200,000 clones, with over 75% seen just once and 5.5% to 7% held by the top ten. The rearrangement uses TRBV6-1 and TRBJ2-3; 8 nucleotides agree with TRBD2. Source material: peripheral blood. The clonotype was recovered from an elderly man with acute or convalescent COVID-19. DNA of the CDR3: TGTGCCAGCAGTGATGGACTAGCCCGAGCCCATACGCAGTATTTT. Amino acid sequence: CASSDGLARAHTQYF.